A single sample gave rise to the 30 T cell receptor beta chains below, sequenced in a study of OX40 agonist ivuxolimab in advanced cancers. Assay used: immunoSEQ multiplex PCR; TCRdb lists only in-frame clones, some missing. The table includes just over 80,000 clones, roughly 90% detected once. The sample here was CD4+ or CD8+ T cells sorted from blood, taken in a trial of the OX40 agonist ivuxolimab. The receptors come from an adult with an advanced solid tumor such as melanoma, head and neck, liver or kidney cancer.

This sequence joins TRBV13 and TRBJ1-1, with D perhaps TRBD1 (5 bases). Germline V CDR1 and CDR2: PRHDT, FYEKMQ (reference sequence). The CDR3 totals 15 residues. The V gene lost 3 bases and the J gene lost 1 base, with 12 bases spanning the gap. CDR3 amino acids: CASSFLAGKNTEAFF. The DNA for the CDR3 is TGTGCCAGCAGCTTCTTGGCAGGGAAGAACACTGAAGCTTTCTTT.

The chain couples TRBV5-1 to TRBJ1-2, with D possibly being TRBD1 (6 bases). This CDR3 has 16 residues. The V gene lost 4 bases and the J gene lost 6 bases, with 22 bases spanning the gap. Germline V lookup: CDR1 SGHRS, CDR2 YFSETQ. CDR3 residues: CASSPISGTFGHGYTF. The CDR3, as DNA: TGCGCCAGCAGCCCCATCTCCGGGACATTTGGGCATGGCTACACCTTC.

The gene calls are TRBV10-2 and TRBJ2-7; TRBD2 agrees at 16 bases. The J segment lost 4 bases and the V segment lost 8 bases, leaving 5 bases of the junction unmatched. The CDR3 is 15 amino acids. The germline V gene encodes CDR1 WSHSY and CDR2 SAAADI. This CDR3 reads CASGGLAGGSYEQYF. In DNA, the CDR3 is TGCGCCAGCGGGGGACTAGCGGGGGGGTCGTACGAGCAGTACTTC.

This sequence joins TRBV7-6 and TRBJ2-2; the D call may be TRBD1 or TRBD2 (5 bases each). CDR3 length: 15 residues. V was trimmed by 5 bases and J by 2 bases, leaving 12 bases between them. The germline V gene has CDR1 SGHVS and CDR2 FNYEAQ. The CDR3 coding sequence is TGTGCCAGCAGCGAGGGGCAGGTTAACACCGGGGAGCTGTTTTTT. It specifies CASSEGQVNTGELFF.

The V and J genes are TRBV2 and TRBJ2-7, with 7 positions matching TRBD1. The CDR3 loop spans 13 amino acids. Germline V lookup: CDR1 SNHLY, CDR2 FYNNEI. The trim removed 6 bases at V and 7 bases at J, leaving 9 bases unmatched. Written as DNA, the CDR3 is TGTGCCAGCAGCCCACAACAGGGGACAGAGCAGTACTTC. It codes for CASSPQQGTEQYF.

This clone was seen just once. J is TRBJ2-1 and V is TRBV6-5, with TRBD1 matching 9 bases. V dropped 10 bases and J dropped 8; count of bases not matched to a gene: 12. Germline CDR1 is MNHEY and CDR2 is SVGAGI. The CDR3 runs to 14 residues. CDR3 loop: CAISRDRVGDEQFF. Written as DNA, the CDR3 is TGTGCCATCAGCCGGGACAGGGTGGGCGATGAGCAGTTCTTC.

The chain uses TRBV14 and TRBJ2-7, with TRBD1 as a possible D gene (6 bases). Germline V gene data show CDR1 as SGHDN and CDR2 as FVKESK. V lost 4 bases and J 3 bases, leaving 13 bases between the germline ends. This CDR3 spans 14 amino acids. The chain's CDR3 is CASSRGIGGYEQYF. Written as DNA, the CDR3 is TGTGCCAGCAGCCGAGGGATAGGGGGCTACGAGCAGTACTTC.

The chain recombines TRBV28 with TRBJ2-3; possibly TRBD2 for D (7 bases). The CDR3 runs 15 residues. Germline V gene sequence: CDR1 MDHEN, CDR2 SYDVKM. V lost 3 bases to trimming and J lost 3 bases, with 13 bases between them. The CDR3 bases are TGTGCCAGCAGTTTTGGGGGGGCAGGAACAGATACGCAGTATTTT. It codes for CASSFGGAGTDTQYF.

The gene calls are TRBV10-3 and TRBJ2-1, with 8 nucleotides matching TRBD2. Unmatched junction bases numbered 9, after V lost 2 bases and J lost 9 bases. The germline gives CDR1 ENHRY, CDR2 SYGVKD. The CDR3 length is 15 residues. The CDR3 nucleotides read TGTGCCATCAGTGAGACTAGCGGAGATCGGGGTGAGCAGTTCTTC. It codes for CAISETSGDRGEQFF.

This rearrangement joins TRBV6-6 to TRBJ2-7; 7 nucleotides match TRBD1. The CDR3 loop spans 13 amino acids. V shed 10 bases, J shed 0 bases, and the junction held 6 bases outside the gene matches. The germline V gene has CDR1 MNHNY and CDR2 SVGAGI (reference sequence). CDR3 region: CATGTANSYEQYF. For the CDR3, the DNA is TGTGCCACCGGGACAGCAAACTCCTACGAGCAGTACTTC.

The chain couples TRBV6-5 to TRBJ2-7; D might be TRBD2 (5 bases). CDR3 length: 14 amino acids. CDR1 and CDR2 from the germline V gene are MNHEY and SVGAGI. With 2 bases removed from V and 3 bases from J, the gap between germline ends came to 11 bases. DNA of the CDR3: TGTGCCAGCAGTTACGACCGTACTAGCTACGAGCAGTACTTC. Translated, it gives CASSYDRTSYEQYF.

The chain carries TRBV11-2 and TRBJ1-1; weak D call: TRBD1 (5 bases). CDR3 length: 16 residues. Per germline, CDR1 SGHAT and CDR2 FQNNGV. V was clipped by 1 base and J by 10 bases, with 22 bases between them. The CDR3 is CASSLVGWQGEGGAFF. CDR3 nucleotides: TGTGCCAGCAGCTTAGTAGGTTGGCAGGGTGAAGGAGGAGCTTTCTTT.

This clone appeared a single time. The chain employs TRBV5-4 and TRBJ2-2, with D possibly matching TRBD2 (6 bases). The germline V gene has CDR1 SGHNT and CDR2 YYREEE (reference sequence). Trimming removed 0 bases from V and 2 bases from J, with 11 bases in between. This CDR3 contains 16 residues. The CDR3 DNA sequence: TGTGCCAGCAGCTTGGGGGGACTTTTTAACACCGGGGAGCTGTTTTTT. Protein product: CASSLGGLFNTGELFF.

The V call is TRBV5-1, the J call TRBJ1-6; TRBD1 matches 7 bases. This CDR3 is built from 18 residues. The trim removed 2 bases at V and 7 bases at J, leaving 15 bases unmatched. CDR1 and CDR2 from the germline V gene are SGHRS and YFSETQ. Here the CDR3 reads CASSFGQVYPLKNSPLHF. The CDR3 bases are TGCGCCAGCAGCTTCGGACAGGTATATCCCCTAAAGAATTCACCCCTCCACTTT.

DNA of the CDR3: TGCGCCAACCTCCGGACAAAACTGTTTTTT. It is translated as CANLRTKLFF. The chain has TRBV10-2 and TRBJ1-4; no clear D. The length of the CDR3 is 10 residues. The germline CDR1 and CDR2 sequences are WSHSY and SAAADI. V was trimmed by 10 bases and J by 10 bases, leaving 10 bases between them.

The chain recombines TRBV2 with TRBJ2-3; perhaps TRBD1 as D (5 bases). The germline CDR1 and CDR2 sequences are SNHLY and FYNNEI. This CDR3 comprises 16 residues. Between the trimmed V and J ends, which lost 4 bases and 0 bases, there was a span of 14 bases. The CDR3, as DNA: TGTGCCAGCAGTGTCAGACAGACGGCTAGCACAGATACGCAGTATTTT. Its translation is CASSVRQTASTDTQYF.

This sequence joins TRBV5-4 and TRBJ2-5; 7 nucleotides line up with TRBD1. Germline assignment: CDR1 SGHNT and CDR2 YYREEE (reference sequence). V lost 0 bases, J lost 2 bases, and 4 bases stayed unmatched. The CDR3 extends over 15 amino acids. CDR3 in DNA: TGTGCCAGCAGCTTGGACCCAGGGGGTCAAGAGACCCAGTACTTC. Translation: CASSLDPGGQETQYF.

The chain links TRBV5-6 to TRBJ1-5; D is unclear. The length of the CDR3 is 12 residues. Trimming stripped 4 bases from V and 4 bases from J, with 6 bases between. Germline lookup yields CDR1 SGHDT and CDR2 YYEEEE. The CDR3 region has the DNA TGTGCCAGCAGCGCACGGAATCAGCCCCAGCATTTT. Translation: CASSARNQPQHF.

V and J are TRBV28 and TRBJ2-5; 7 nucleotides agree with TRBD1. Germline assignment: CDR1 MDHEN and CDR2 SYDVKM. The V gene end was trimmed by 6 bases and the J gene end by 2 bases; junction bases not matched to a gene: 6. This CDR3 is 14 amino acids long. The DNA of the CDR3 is TGTGCCAGCAGGAAGACAGGGCCTCAAGAGACCCAGTACTTC. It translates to CASRKTGPQETQYF.

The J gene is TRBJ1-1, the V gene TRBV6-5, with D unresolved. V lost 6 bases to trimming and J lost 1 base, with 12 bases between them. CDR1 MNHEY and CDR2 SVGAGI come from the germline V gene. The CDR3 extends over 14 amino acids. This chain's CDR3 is CASRLGLGNTEAFF. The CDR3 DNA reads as TGTGCCAGCAGACTTGGACTGGGGAACACTGAAGCTTTCTTT.

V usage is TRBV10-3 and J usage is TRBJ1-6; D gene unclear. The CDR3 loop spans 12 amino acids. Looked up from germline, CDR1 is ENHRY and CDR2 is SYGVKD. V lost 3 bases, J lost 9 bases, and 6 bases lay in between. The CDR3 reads CAISDWGSPLHF. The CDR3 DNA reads TGTGCCATCAGTGATTGGGGTTCACCCCTCCACTTT.

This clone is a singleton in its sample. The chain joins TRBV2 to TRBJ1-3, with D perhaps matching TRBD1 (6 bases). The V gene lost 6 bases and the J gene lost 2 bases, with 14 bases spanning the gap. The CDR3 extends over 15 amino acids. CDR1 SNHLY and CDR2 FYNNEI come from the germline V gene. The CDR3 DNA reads TGTGCCAGCAGAGGGGGAGGGGGGACTGGAAACACCATATATTTT. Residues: CASRGGGGTGNTIYF.

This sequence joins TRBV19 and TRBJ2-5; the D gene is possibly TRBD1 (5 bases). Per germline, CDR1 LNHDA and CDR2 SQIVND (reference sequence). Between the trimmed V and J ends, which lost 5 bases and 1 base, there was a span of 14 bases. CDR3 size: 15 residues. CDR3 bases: TGTGCCAGTAGTCGTCAGGGTTATCTCCAAGAGACCCAGTACTTC. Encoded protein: CASSRQGYLQETQYF.

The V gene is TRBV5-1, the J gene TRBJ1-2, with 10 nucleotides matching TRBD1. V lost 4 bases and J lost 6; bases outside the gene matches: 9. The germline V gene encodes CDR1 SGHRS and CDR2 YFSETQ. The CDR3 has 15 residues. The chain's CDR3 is CASSEEDRGIDGYTF. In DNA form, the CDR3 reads TGCGCCAGCAGCGAAGAGGACAGGGGGATAGATGGCTACACCTTC.

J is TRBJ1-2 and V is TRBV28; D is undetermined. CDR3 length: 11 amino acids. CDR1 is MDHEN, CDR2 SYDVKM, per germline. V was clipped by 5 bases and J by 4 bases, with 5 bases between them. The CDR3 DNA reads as TGTGCCAGCAGTCCCTTCTATGGCTACACCTTC. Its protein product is CASSPFYGYTF.

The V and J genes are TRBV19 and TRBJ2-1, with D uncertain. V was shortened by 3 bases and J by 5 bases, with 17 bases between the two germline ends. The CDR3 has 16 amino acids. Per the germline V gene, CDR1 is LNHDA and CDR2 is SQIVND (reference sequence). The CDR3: CASSIGPRRFNNEQFF. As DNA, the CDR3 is TGTGCCAGTAGTATCGGGCCCCGCCGATTTAACAATGAGCAGTTCTTC.

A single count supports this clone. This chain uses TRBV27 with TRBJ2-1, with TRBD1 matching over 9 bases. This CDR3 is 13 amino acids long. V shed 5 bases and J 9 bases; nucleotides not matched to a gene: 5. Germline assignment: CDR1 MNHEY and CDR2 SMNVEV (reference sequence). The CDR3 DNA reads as TGTGCCAGCAGTCGACAGGGGGACGGTGAGCAGTTCTTC. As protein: CASSRQGDGEQFF.

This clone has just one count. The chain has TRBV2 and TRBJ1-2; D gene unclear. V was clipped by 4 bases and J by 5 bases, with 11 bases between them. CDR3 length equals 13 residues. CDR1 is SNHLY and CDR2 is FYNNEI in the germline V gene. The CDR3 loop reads CASSVSGFYGYTF. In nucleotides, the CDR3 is TGTGCCAGCAGTGTATCCGGGTTTTATGGCTACACCTTC. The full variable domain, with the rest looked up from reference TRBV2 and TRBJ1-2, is EPEVTQTPSHQVTQMGQEVILRCVPISNHLYFYWYRQILGQKVEFLVSFYNNEISEKSEIFDDQFSVERPDGSNFTLKIRSTKLEDSAMYFCASSVSGFYGYTFGSGTRLTVV.

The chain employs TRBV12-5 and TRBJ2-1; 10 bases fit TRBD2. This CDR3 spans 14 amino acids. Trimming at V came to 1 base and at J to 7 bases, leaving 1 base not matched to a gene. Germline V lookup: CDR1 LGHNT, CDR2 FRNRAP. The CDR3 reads CASGLELAGNEQFF. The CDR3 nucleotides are TGTGCTAGTGGTTTGGAACTAGCGGGAAATGAGCAGTTCTTC.

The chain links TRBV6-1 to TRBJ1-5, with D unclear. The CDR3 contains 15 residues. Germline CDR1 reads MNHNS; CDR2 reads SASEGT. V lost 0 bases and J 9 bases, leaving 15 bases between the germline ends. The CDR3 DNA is TGTGCCAGCAGTGAAGCGCCGGCAGTCTTCTGGCCCCAGCATTTT. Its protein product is CASSEAPAVFWPQHF.